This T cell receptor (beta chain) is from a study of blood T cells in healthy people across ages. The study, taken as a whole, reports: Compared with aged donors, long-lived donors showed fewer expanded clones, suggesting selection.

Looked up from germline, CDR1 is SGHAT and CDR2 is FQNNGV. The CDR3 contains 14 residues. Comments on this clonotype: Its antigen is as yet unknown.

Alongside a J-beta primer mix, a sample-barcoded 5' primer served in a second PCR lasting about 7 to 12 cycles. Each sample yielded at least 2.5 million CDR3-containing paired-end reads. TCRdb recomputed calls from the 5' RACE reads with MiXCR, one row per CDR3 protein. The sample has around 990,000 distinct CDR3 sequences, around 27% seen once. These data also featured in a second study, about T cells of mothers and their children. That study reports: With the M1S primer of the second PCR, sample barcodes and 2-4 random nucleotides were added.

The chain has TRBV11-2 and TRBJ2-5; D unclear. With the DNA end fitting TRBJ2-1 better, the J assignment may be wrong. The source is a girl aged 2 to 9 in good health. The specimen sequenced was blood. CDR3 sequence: CASNLAWNGPEQFF. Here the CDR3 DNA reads TGTGCCAGCAATTTGGCTTGGAATGGGCCCGAGCAGTTCTTC.